The 5 T cell receptor beta chains below all came from one sample that was sequenced in a study of siplizumab effects on memory and regulatory T cells. Clones were read by immunoSEQ multiplex PCR, and TCRdb kept only the in-frame ones, dropping some. This sample yields 99,000 or so clones, of which 85% to 95% are seen a single time; approximately 1.5% belongs to the top ten. The sequenced material came from non-Treg CD4+ T cells sorted from blood. Receptors were obtained from a human donor in good health.

The sample holds a few counts of this clone. The V and J genes are TRBV7-6 and TRBJ2-1; D call uncertain. With 0 bases removed from V and 2 bases from J, the gap between germline ends came to 8 bases. The CDR3 contains 15 residues. Germline lookup yields CDR1 SGHVS and CDR2 FNYEAQ. The CDR3 DNA reads TGTGCCAGCAGCTTAGCGGGGTCCGCCTACAATGAGCAGTTCTTC. It yields the protein CASSLAGSAYNEQFF. The whole variable domain, remainder taken from reference TRBV7-6 and TRBJ2-1, is GAGVSQSPRYKVTKRGQDVALRCDPISGHVSLYWYRQALGQGPEFLTYFNYEAQQDKSGLPNDRFSAERPEGSISTLTIQRTEQRDSAMYRCASSLAGSAYNEQFFGPGTRLTVL.

V and J are TRBV6-6 and TRBJ2-3; 10 bases align to TRBD2. Germline V lookup: CDR1 MNHNY, CDR2 SVGAGI (reference sequence). After removal of 6 bases from V and 2 bases from J, the junction contained 5 bases not matched to a gene. This CDR3 is 15 amino acids long. In DNA, the CDR3 is TGTGCCAGCAGCCGCGGGACTAGCGTCACAGATACGCAGTATTTT. It is translated as CASSRGTSVTDTQYF.

This rearrangement joins TRBV6-5 to TRBJ1-2, with D maybe TRBD1 (6 bases). Trimming pared 5 bases from V and 5 bases from J, leaving 9 bases between. The germline V gene encodes CDR1 MNHEY and CDR2 SVGAGI. The CDR3 extends over 12 amino acids. The CDR3 nucleotides read TGTGCCAGCAGTGGAGGGGGTTATGGCTACACCTTC. It yields the protein CASSGGGYGYTF.

This clone was observed once. The chain is built from TRBV28 and TRBJ2-7; 9 bases match TRBD1. The CDR3 covers 17 residues. J was trimmed by 0 bases and V by 6 bases; bases with no gene match: 12. Germline CDR1 is MDHEN and CDR2 is SYDVKM. The CDR3 loop reads CASRPSSGTGSSYEQYF. The CDR3 DNA is TGTGCCAGCAGACCGTCTTCCGGGACAGGGAGCTCCTACGAGCAGTACTTC. Full variable domain (remainder filled in from reference TRBV28 and TRBJ2-7): DVKVTQSSRYLVKRTGEKVFLECVQDMDHENMFWYRQDPGLGLRLIYFSYDVKMKEKGDIPEGYSVSREKKERFSLILESASTNQTSMYLCASRPSSGTGSSYEQYFGPGTRLTVT.

The rearrangement uses TRBV28 and TRBJ1-5; D not resolved. Germline CDR1 MDHEN, CDR2 SYDVKM. This CDR3 is 12 amino acids long. Trimming took off 7 bases at V and 9 bases at J, with 13 bases between the two ends. CDR3 region: CASTGDYTPQHF. The CDR3 coding sequence is TGTGCCAGCACTGGGGATTATACGCCCCAGCATTTT.